This T cell receptor (beta chain) appears in the sequencing data of a study of blood T cell repertoires in COVID-19. Study at large: T cells, B-cell-depleted T cells, or PBMCs supplied cDNA or gDNA.

Germline lookup yields CDR1 MNHEY and CDR2 SVGAGI. Trimming shortened V by 8 bases and J by 2 bases, and 12 bases separated the two germline ends. The CDR3 sequence is 13 residues long. The table came from immunoSEQ multiplex PCR; TCRdb's copy has only in-frame clones and leaves some out. This table has fewer than 120,000 clones, nearly 90% appearing once. The rearrangement joins TRBV6-5 to TRBJ1-2, with D perhaps TRBD1 (6 bases). Sequenced sample: peripheral blood. This sequence was found in a human donor in a cohort sampled during active COVID-19. This chain's CDR3 is CASGGQTNYGYTF. In DNA, the CDR3 is TGTGCCAGCGGGGGACAAACCAACTATGGCTACACCTTC.